The source of this T cell receptor beta chain is a study of cytomegalovirus exposure and HLA in healthy donors. Germline loops: CDR1 PRHDT, CDR2 FYEKMQ (reference sequence). The CDR3 consists of 13 residues. The V end lost 1 base, the J end lost 4 bases, and 7 bases lay between the germline ends. On this clone: Its antigen is unidentified.

Whole-study results and caveats: Later, an analysis found that common viral pathogens appeared to be linked with several of the most significant clusters. The presence/absence work took it that sequencing depth was about the same across donors. Most TCR beta V segments were productive about 87% or about 30% of the time in an earlier analysis.

The PCR was carried out with 60 Vbeta primers and 13 Jbeta primers. Method: immunoSEQ multiplex PCR; TCRdb's copy keeps in-frame clones and lacks some. This sample yields tens of thousands of clones, of which under 80% are seen a single time; 14% belongs to the top ten. J is TRBJ1-1 and V is TRBV13; D uncertain. This TCR came from a male donor in good health and CMV-seropositive. The sample consisted of PBMCs. The CDR3 DNA is TGTGCCAGCAGCTTAGTGGGGAGCACTGAAGCTTTCTTT. Its translation is CASSLVGSTEAFF.